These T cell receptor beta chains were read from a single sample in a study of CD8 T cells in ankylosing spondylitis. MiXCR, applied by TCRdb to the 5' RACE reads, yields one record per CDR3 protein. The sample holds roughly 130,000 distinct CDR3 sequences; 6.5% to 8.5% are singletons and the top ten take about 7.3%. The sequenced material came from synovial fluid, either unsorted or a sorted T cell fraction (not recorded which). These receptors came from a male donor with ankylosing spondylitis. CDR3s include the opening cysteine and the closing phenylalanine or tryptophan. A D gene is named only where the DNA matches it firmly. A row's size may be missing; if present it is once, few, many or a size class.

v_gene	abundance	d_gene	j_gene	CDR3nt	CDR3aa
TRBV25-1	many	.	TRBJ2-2	TGTGCCAGCAGCGAGGGACTGGCCAACACCGGGGAGCTGTTTTTT	CASSEGLANTGELFF
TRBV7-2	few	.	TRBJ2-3	TGTGCCAGCAGCCCCGAGAGGGGGGGCTTTGGAGATACGCAGTATTTT	CASSPERGGFGDTQYF
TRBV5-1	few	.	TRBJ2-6	TGCGCCAGCAGCTTGGTCGCTGGGGCCAACGTCCTGACTTTC	CASSLVAGANVLTF
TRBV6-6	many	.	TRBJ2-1	TGTGCCAGCAGTTACTCTGACAATGAGCAGTTCTTC	CASSYSDNEQFF
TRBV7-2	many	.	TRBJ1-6	TGTGCCAGCAGCTTAAAGGGGGGTTCACCCCTCCACTTT	CASSLKGGSPLHF
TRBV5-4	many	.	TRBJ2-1	TGTGCCAGCAGCTTCTCAAAAACAGGGTTCAATGAGCAGTTCTTC	CASSFSKTGFNEQFF
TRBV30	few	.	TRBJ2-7	TGTGCCTGGAGTGTAGGGAGTACTTACTCCTACGAGCAGTACTTC	CAWSVGSTYSYEQYF
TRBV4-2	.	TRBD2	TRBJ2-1	TGTGCCAGCAGCCAAGATCTAGCGGGGCCCTACAATGAGCAGTTCTTC	CASSQDLAGPYNEQFF
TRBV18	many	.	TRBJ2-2	TGTGCCAGCTCACCGGTCACGAACACCGGGGAGCTGTTTTTT	CASSPVTNTGELFF
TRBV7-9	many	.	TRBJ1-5	TGTGCCAGCAGCTTAGAGGGGACTTCCAATCAGCCCCAGCATTTT	CASSLEGTSNQPQHF
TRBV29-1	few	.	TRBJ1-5	TGCAGCGCCTCGACAGGCAATCAGCCCCAGCATTTT	CSASTGNQPQHF
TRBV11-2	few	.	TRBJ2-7	TGTGCCAGCAGCTTAGGACGGCCAACCCCTTATGTGTACGGGGTGCAGTACTTC	CASSLGRPTPYVYGVQYF
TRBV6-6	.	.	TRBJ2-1	TGTGCCAGCAGACCCCAACAAAATGAGCAGTTCTTC	CASRPQQNEQFF
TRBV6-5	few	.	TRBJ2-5	TGTGCCAGCAGTTACATCCAGGGTTTGGACCAAGAGACCCAGTACTTC	CASSYIQGLDQETQYF
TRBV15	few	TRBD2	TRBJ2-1	TGTGCCACCAGCAGAGATCTATTCGCGGGAGTCGACAATGAGCAGTTCTTC	CATSRDLFAGVDNEQFF
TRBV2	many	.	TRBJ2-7	TGTGCCAGCAGTGCGCTGGGGTCATACGAGCAGTACTTC	CASSALGSYEQYF
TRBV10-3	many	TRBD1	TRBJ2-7	TGTGCCGCGTCTTGGGGACAGAGCTCCTACGAGCAGTACTTC	CAASWGQSSYEQYF
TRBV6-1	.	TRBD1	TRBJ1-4	TGTGCCAGCAGTAGGGGGACAGGGGGAAATGAAAAACTGTTTTTT	CASSRGTGGNEKLFF
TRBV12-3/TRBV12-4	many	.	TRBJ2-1	TGTGCCAGCAGTTTAATCCGGGCTAATGAGCAGTTCTTC	CASSLIRANEQFF
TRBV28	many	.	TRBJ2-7	TGTGCCAGCAGTTTACTCGGAGGAGGGACCTACGAGCAGTACTTC	CASSLLGGGTYEQYF
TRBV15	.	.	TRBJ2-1	TGTGCCACCAGCAGTTTCAAGGGAAGCAATGAGCAGTTCTTC	CATSSFKGSNEQFF
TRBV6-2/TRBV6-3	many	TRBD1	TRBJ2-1	TGTGCCAGCAGTTACCGGGACAGGGGCTATGGAAACAATGAGCAGTTCTTC	CASSYRDRGYGNNEQFF
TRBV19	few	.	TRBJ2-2	TGTGCCAGTAGTATGGGCAGGGCCACCGGGGAGCTGTTTTTT	CASSMGRATGELFF
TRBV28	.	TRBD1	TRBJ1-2	TGTGCCAGCAGTGGGGACAGGGTCTATGGCTACACCTTC	CASSGDRVYGYTF
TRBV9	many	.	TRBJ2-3	TGTGCCAGCAGCGTCCAGGAGCGCACAGATACGCAGTATTTT	CASSVQERTDTQYF
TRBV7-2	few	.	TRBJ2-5	TGTGCCAGCGCCCTTGCTACCCCTGAAGGGTGGAGAGAGACCCAGTACTTC	CASALATPEGWRETQYF
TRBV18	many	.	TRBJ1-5	TGTGCCAGCAGCCCCCAGGGAAGCAATCAGCCCCAGCATTTT	CASSPQGSNQPQHF
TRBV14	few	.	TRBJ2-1	TGTGCCAGCAGCCTGGCAGCCGGGGATGAGCAGTTCTTC	CASSLAAGDEQFF
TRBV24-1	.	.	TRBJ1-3	TGTGCCACCAGTGATCCAGGGCGCTCTGGAAACACCATATATTTT	CATSDPGRSGNTIYF
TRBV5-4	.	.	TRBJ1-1	TGTGCCAGCAGCTTGACCCTACAGGGGAACACTGAAGCTTTCTTT	CASSLTLQGNTEAFF
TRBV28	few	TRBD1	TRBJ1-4	TGTGCCAGCAGTCCCCGGACAGGGGGCGATGAAAAACTGTTTTTT	CASSPRTGGDEKLFF
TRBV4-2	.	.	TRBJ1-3	TGTGCCAGCAGCCAAGATTTCGGGGATGGAAACACCATATATTTT	CASSQDFGDGNTIYF
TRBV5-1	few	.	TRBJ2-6	TGCGCCAGCAGCCCCCCCTCTGGGGCCAACGTCCTGACTTTC	CASSPPSGANVLTF
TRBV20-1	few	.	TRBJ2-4	TGCAGTGCTAGAGAAGGGTCTTGGGCCAAAAACATTCAGTACTTC	CSAREGSWAKNIQYF
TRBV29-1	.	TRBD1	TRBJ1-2	TGCAGCGTTTCTGGGCCGACAGGGAACTATGGCTACACCTTC	CSVSGPTGNYGYTF
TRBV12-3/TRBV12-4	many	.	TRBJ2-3	TGTGCCAGCACCCCTTCGACAGATACGCAGTATTTT	CASTPSTDTQYF
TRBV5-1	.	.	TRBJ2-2	TGCGCCAGCAGCTTGGTACTCTCCGGGACTACCGGGGAGCTGTTTTTT	CASSLVLSGTTGELFF
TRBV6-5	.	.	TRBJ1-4	TGTGCCAGCAGTTCGACAGACACTAATGAAAAACTGTTTTTT	CASSSTDTNEKLFF
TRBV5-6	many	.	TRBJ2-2	TGTGCCAGCAGGCACTGGGCCGCTCCGAACACCGGGGAGCTGTTTTTT	CASRHWAAPNTGELFF
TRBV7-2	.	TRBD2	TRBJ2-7	TGTGCCAGCAGCGCGACTAGCGGGAGCTCCTACGAGCAGTACTTC	CASSATSGSSYEQYF
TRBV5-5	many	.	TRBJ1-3	TGTGCCAGCAGCGTCAGGGGTTACGGCTCTGGAAACACCATATATTTT	CASSVRGYGSGNTIYF
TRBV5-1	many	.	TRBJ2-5	TGCGCCAGCAGCTCTCACCTACCGGGACGACAAGAGACCCAGTACTTC	CASSSHLPGRQETQYF
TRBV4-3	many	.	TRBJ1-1	TGCGCCAGCAGCCAAGGGGCCGTAGAGAGGGACACTGAAGCTTTCTTT	CASSQGAVERDTEAFF
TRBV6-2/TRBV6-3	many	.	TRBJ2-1	TGTGCCAGCCAAACAAACAATGAGCAGTTCTTC	CASQTNNEQFF
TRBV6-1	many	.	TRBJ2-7	TGTGCCAGCAGTCAAGCCTGGACTGCCCCCTACGAGCAGTACTTC	CASSQAWTAPYEQYF
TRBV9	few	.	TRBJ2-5	TGTGCCAGCAGCGTAGAGGACACGAGGGGCACACAAGAGACCCAGTACTTC	CASSVEDTRGTQETQYF
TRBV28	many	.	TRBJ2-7	TGTGCCAGCAGTTTTGCCGGGTTTAGCTACGAGCAGTACTTC	CASSFAGFSYEQYF
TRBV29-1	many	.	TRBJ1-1	TGCAGCGCCACAACGGGAGGGCTAGAAGCTTTCTTT	CSATTGGLEAFF
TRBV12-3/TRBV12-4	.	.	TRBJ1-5	TGTGCCAGCAGTTTTGAACTCTCCCCCACTAAACAGGCGCCGATTAATCAGCCCCAGCATTTT	CASSFELSPTKQAPINQPQHF
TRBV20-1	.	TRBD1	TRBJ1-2	TGCAGTGCTAGCCGGGACAGGGTCCTCCACTACACCTTC	CSASRDRVLHYTF
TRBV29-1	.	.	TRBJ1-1	TGCAGCGTAAACAGCATGAACACTGAAGCTTTCTTT	CSVNSMNTEAFF
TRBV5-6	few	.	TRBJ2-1	TGTGCCAGCAGCTCTTACGAGAATGAGCAGTTCTTC	CASSSYENEQFF
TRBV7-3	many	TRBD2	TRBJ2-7	TGTGCCAGCAGCTTAGCGGGGGGTGCCCTCTCCTACGAGCAGTACTTC	CASSLAGGALSYEQYF
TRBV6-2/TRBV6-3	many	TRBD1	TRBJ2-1	TGTGCCAGCAGTTGGACAGGGTATGAGCAGTTCTTC	CASSWTGYEQFF